The rows below give T cell receptor beta chains drawn from one sample of a study of OX40 agonist ivuxolimab in advanced cancers. Sequencing used immunoSEQ multiplex PCR; TCRdb keeps in-frame clones, though not all of them. The sample holds about 14,000 clones; about four fifths are singletons and the top ten take roughly 15%. The source was CD4+ or CD8+ T cells sorted from blood, collected in a trial of the OX40 agonist ivuxolimab. All receptors derive from an adult with an advanced solid tumor such as melanoma, head and neck, liver or kidney cancer. The CDR3 runs from the conserved cysteine through the conserved F or W. The D gene is left open where the match is weak. Clone size appears in some rows only: once, few, many, or a class for an expanded clone.

d_gene: TRBD2
j_gene: TRBJ2-2
v_gene: TRBV4-2
abundance: -
CDR3nt: TGTGCCAGCAGCCCGGGACTAGCGGGGAACACCGGGGAGCTGTTTTTT
CDR3aa: CASSPGLAGNTGELFF

d_gene: -
j_gene: TRBJ2-7
v_gene: TRBV4-1
abundance: -
CDR3nt: TGCGCCAGCAGCCAAGAGCGGACGAGCTATTACGAGCAGTACTTC
CDR3aa: CASSQERTSYYEQYF

d_gene: -
j_gene: TRBJ1-2
v_gene: TRBV6-1
abundance: -
CDR3nt: TGTGCCAGCAGTGAAGCGGGATTTCCGGCGACTAACTATGGCTACACCTTC
CDR3aa: CASSEAGFPATNYGYTF

d_gene: -
j_gene: TRBJ2-1
v_gene: TRBV7-2
abundance: -
CDR3nt: TGTGCCAGCAGCTTGGGGGGAGCGGTCAATGAGCAGTTCTTC
CDR3aa: CASSLGGAVNEQFF

d_gene: -
j_gene: TRBJ2-2
v_gene: TRBV7-3
abundance: -
CDR3nt: TGTGCCAGCAGCCTAGTAGGGGCTGGCGGGGAGCTGTTTTTT
CDR3aa: CASSLVGAGGELFF

d_gene: -
j_gene: TRBJ2-1
v_gene: TRBV6-5
abundance: -
CDR3nt: TGTGCCAGCAGTTATAGTGACCCCACCTACAATGAGCAGTTCTTC
CDR3aa: CASSYSDPTYNEQFF

d_gene: -
j_gene: TRBJ2-7
v_gene: TRBV6-1
abundance: -
CDR3nt: TGTGCCAGCAATGCCTACGAGCAGTACTTC
CDR3aa: CASNAYEQYF

d_gene: -
j_gene: TRBJ2-7
v_gene: TRBV19
abundance: -
CDR3nt: TGTGCCAGTAGTATAGGTCACTACGAGCAGTACTTC
CDR3aa: CASSIGHYEQYF

d_gene: -
j_gene: TRBJ2-7
v_gene: TRBV12-5
abundance: medium-sized
CDR3nt: TGTGCTAGTGGTTTGGCGACTACCCTCCGGGACTACGAGCAGTACTTC
CDR3aa: CASGLATTLRDYEQYF

d_gene: -
j_gene: TRBJ2-1
v_gene: TRBV7-3
abundance: -
CDR3nt: TGTGCCAGCAGCTTGACACCCTCTGTCTACAATGAGCAGTTCTTC
CDR3aa: CASSLTPSVYNEQFF

d_gene: TRBD1
j_gene: TRBJ2-2
v_gene: TRBV18
abundance: -
CDR3nt: TGTGCCAGCTCACTGGGACAGGGGATGAACACCGGGGAGCTGTTTTTT
CDR3aa: CASSLGQGMNTGELFF

d_gene: TRBD2
j_gene: TRBJ2-3
v_gene: TRBV19
abundance: -
CDR3nt: TGTGCCAGTAAGAGCGGGGGAGTAGCAGATACGCAGTATTTT
CDR3aa: CASKSGGVADTQYF

d_gene: -
j_gene: TRBJ1-5
v_gene: TRBV4-1
abundance: few
CDR3nt: TGCGCCAGCAGCCCCAGACAGGTCAGCAATCAGCCCCAGCATTTT
CDR3aa: CASSPRQVSNQPQHF

d_gene: -
j_gene: TRBJ2-7
v_gene: TRBV27
abundance: -
CDR3nt: TGTGCCAGCAGAAACGTTGGAGGGTCCCCCTACGAGCAGTACTTC
CDR3aa: CASRNVGGSPYEQYF

d_gene: -
j_gene: TRBJ2-2
v_gene: TRBV4-1
abundance: -
CDR3nt: TGCGCCAGTGGGGACACCGGGGAGCTGTTTTTT
CDR3aa: CASGDTGELFF

d_gene: -
j_gene: TRBJ2-1
v_gene: TRBV27
abundance: -
CDR3nt: TGTGCCAGCATCCAAGGCAATGAGCAGTTCTTC
CDR3aa: CASIQGNEQFF

d_gene: -
j_gene: TRBJ2-7
v_gene: TRBV19
abundance: -
CDR3nt: TGTGCCAGTAGGGGGATTTCCTACGAGCAGTACTTC
CDR3aa: CASRGISYEQYF

d_gene: -
j_gene: TRBJ2-7
v_gene: TRBV7-9
abundance: -
CDR3nt: TGTGCCAGCAGCGCCCAGCAGCTTGGCCGCTACGAGCAGTACTTC
CDR3aa: CASSAQQLGRYEQYF

d_gene: TRBD1
j_gene: TRBJ2-7
v_gene: TRBV27
abundance: medium-sized
CDR3nt: TGTGCCAGCAGTAACAGGGGGTTCCCGAGGTACGAGCAGTACTTC
CDR3aa: CASSNRGFPRYEQYF

d_gene: TRBD1
j_gene: TRBJ1-2
v_gene: TRBV27
abundance: -
CDR3nt: TGTGCCAGCAGTTTTCTGACAGGGGGCGGTGGCTACACCTTC
CDR3aa: CASSFLTGGGGYTF

d_gene: -
j_gene: TRBJ1-2
v_gene: TRBV27
abundance: -
CDR3nt: TGTGCCAGCACCGGGGCTTCAGGGGGCTACACCTTC
CDR3aa: CASTGASGGYTF

d_gene: TRBD2
j_gene: TRBJ2-5
v_gene: TRBV27
abundance: -
CDR3nt: TGTGCCAGCAGTTTATGGGCTAGCGGGGGCTTAGAGACCCAGTACTTC
CDR3aa: CASSLWASGGLETQYF

d_gene: -
j_gene: TRBJ1-1
v_gene: TRBV7-4
abundance: once
CDR3nt: TGTGCCAGCACCCGTAGTGGACGCGGGCCGCTGAACACTGAAGCTTTCTTT
CDR3aa: CASTRSGRGPLNTEAFF

d_gene: TRBD2
j_gene: TRBJ2-5
v_gene: TRBV6-4
abundance: few
CDR3nt: TGTGCCAGCAGTGAACTAGCGGGGGAGCAAGAGACCCAGTACTTC
CDR3aa: CASSELAGEQETQYF

d_gene: -
j_gene: TRBJ1-4
v_gene: TRBV5-4
abundance: -
CDR3nt: TGTGCCAGCAGCCCGGGGCAGGGCTCTAATGAAAAACTGTTTTTT
CDR3aa: CASSPGQGSNEKLFF

d_gene: -
j_gene: TRBJ1-2
v_gene: TRBV6-1
abundance: -
CDR3nt: TGTGCCAGCAGTGATTCGGGGGGTGAGGGCTACACCTTC
CDR3aa: CASSDSGGEGYTF

d_gene: -
j_gene: TRBJ2-7
v_gene: TRBV7-9
abundance: few
CDR3nt: TGTGCCAGCAGCACGACAGGTAGCTCCTACGAGCAGTACTTC
CDR3aa: CASSTTGSSYEQYF

d_gene: -
j_gene: TRBJ2-5
v_gene: TRBV14
abundance: -
CDR3nt: TGTGCCAGCAGCCTTACCGGATTGTCGACCCAGTACTTC
CDR3aa: CASSLTGLSTQYF

d_gene: -
j_gene: TRBJ2-7
v_gene: TRBV9
abundance: -
CDR3nt: TGTGCCAGCAGCCCTCACGGGCAGTCTGTGGGATACGAGCAGTACTTC
CDR3aa: CASSPHGQSVGYEQYF

d_gene: -
j_gene: TRBJ2-3
v_gene: TRBV27
abundance: -
CDR3nt: TGTGCCAGCAGACCATGGGATCGTAATACGCAGTATTTT
CDR3aa: CASRPWDRNTQYF

d_gene: TRBD1
j_gene: TRBJ1-1
v_gene: TRBV4-1
abundance: -
CDR3nt: TGCGCCAGCAGCCATAGATGGGGACAGTCTAACACTGAAGCTTTCTTT
CDR3aa: CASSHRWGQSNTEAFF

d_gene: TRBD1
j_gene: TRBJ1-1
v_gene: TRBV6-5
abundance: -
CDR3nt: TGTGCCGGATCGACAGGGCTAGAAGCTTTCTTT
CDR3aa: CAGSTGLEAFF

d_gene: -
j_gene: TRBJ2-2
v_gene: TRBV7-6
abundance: once
CDR3nt: TGTGCCAGCAGCCAGGGCCTAGTGGATGGCGGGGAGCTGTTTTTT
CDR3aa: CASSQGLVDGGELFF

d_gene: -
j_gene: TRBJ2-7
v_gene: TRBV6-5
abundance: -
CDR3nt: TGTGCCAGCAGTTACGGTCCCTCGAGCTCCTACGAGCAGTACTTC
CDR3aa: CASSYGPSSSYEQYF

d_gene: -
j_gene: TRBJ2-7
v_gene: TRBV7-9
abundance: -
CDR3nt: TGTGCCAGCAGCACCTCTCGGGGGGCGCATGACGAGCAGTACTTC
CDR3aa: CASSTSRGAHDEQYF

d_gene: -
j_gene: TRBJ1-2
v_gene: TRBV19
abundance: -
CDR3nt: TGTGCCAGTAGCCCCGGGGGCAGGATTGGCTACACCTTC
CDR3aa: CASSPGGRIGYTF

d_gene: -
j_gene: TRBJ1-4
v_gene: TRBV7-9
abundance: -
CDR3nt: TGTGCCAGCAGTTCTTATAATGAAAAACTGTTTTTT
CDR3aa: CASSSYNEKLFF

d_gene: TRBD1
j_gene: TRBJ1-1
v_gene: TRBV9
abundance: -
CDR3nt: TGTGCCAGCAGCTCAGGGGGCTGGACTGAAGCTTTCTTT
CDR3aa: CASSSGGWTEAFF

d_gene: TRBD2
j_gene: TRBJ2-1
v_gene: TRBV18
abundance: -
CDR3nt: TGTGCCAGCTCACCAGAGGATAGCGGGGGAAATGAGCAGTTCTTC
CDR3aa: CASSPEDSGGNEQFF

d_gene: TRBD2
j_gene: TRBJ2-3
v_gene: TRBV11-3
abundance: -
CDR3nt: TGTGCCAGCAGCCCTCTGGGACTAGCGGGTGGCACAGATACGCAGTATTTT
CDR3aa: CASSPLGLAGGTDTQYF

d_gene: -
j_gene: TRBJ1-1
v_gene: TRBV29-1
abundance: few
CDR3nt: TGCAGCGTTGAAGCGGGGCCTGAAGCTTTCTTT
CDR3aa: CSVEAGPEAFF

d_gene: -
j_gene: TRBJ2-7
v_gene: TRBV5-6
abundance: few
CDR3nt: TGTGCCAGCAGCTCCACCGGGGGGCCCGGTGACTACGAGCAGTACTTC
CDR3aa: CASSSTGGPGDYEQYF

d_gene: -
j_gene: TRBJ1-2
v_gene: TRBV4-1
abundance: -
CDR3nt: TGCGCCAGCAGCCAAGCCATCGGCAGCAACTATGGCTACACCTTC
CDR3aa: CASSQAIGSNYGYTF

d_gene: -
j_gene: TRBJ2-5
v_gene: TRBV7-9
abundance: -
CDR3nt: TGTGCCAGCAGCTTATCAAGTGCAGGGTACCAAGAGACCCAGTACTTC
CDR3aa: CASSLSSAGYQETQYF

d_gene: -
j_gene: TRBJ2-3
v_gene: TRBV6-4
abundance: few
CDR3nt: TGTGCCAGCAGTGAGGAGGGTAGCACAGATACGCAGTATTTT
CDR3aa: CASSEEGSTDTQYF

d_gene: TRBD1
j_gene: TRBJ1-2
v_gene: TRBV5-1
abundance: -
CDR3nt: TGCGCCAGCAGCCTGGGACAGGGGGGAAGTGGCTACACCTTC
CDR3aa: CASSLGQGGSGYTF

d_gene: -
j_gene: TRBJ2-1
v_gene: TRBV9
abundance: -
CDR3nt: TGTGCCAGCAGCGTAGGGACTTCTGAGCAGTTCTTC
CDR3aa: CASSVGTSEQFF

d_gene: -
j_gene: TRBJ1-2
v_gene: TRBV19
abundance: few
CDR3nt: TGTGCCAGCACCAATGTGGAGAATGACTATGTTAGGAGTGGCTACACCTTC
CDR3aa: CASTNVENDYVRSGYTF

d_gene: TRBD1
j_gene: TRBJ2-2
v_gene: TRBV28
abundance: -
CDR3nt: TGTGCCAGCAGCTCAGGACAGGAATACACCGGGGAGCTGTTTTTT
CDR3aa: CASSSGQEYTGELFF

d_gene: -
j_gene: TRBJ1-2
v_gene: TRBV9
abundance: -
CDR3nt: TGTGCCAGCACGCCGGGCGACACCTCCTATGACTACACCTTC
CDR3aa: CASTPGDTSYDYTF

d_gene: TRBD1
j_gene: TRBJ1-1
v_gene: TRBV4-1
abundance: -
CDR3nt: TGCGCCAGCAGCCAAGGACCGGGACAGGGGATCACTGAAGCTTTCTTT
CDR3aa: CASSQGPGQGITEAFF

d_gene: -
j_gene: TRBJ1-1
v_gene: TRBV30
abundance: -
CDR3nt: TGTGCCTGGGAGGTGGGGTACACTGAAGCTTTCTTT
CDR3aa: CAWEVGYTEAFF

d_gene: TRBD1
j_gene: TRBJ1-4
v_gene: TRBV9
abundance: -
CDR3nt: TGTGCCAGCAGCCCAGGGGGGCGCAAGGGGCCGGAGGAAAAACTGTTTTTT
CDR3aa: CASSPGGRKGPEEKLFF

d_gene: -
j_gene: TRBJ1-6
v_gene: TRBV10-3
abundance: medium-sized
CDR3nt: TGTGCCACCTTGACAGGAAGTAATTCACCCCTCCACTTT
CDR3aa: CATLTGSNSPLHF

d_gene: -
j_gene: TRBJ2-2
v_gene: TRBV9
abundance: -
CDR3nt: TGTGCCAGCAGCGTAGTGGGAGCTCCAGGTGGCGGGGAGCTGTTTTTT
CDR3aa: CASSVVGAPGGGELFF